A selection of T cell receptor beta chains follows, all from one sample in a study of cytomegalovirus exposure and HLA in healthy donors. Clones were sequenced by immunoSEQ multiplex PCR, and TCRdb holds only the in-frame ones, with some missing. This sample has around 160,000 clones, with around 81% found just once. The specimen sequenced was PBMCs. These receptors all stem from a man aged 30 to 39 in good health and CMV-seropositive. Both conserved end residues are part of each CDR3. The order of the fields is CDR3 protein, clone size, J gene, V gene, D gene. D genes are given only for firm matches. Clone size, where shown, is once, few, many, or a class for clones that have expanded.

CDR3aa: CASSPLTDSSYNSPLHF
abundance: medium-sized
j_gene: TRBJ1-6
v_gene: TRBV14
d_gene: -

CDR3aa: CASSSSGGEETQYF
abundance: once
j_gene: TRBJ2-5
v_gene: TRBV5-1
d_gene: TRBD2

CDR3aa: CASSLSLQGALGTEAFF
abundance: -
j_gene: TRBJ1-1
v_gene: TRBV27
d_gene: TRBD1

CDR3aa: CASSPQTSSFTDTQYF
abundance: -
j_gene: TRBJ2-3
v_gene: TRBV7-8
d_gene: -

CDR3aa: CASSLSTTGRETQYF
abundance: few
j_gene: TRBJ2-5
v_gene: TRBV27
d_gene: TRBD1

CDR3aa: CASSYSNRGGTEAFF
abundance: -
j_gene: TRBJ1-1
v_gene: TRBV6-6
d_gene: TRBD1

CDR3aa: CASSVAPSGGSTDTQYF
abundance: once
j_gene: TRBJ2-3
v_gene: TRBV9
d_gene: TRBD2

CDR3aa: CASSNSGAYQETQYF
abundance: -
j_gene: TRBJ2-5
v_gene: TRBV6-5
d_gene: TRBD2

CDR3aa: CASSFAGAHTGELFF
abundance: -
j_gene: TRBJ2-2
v_gene: TRBV5-1
d_gene: -

CDR3aa: CASSLEGGGQGAEETQYF
abundance: once
j_gene: TRBJ2-5
v_gene: TRBV7-2
d_gene: TRBD1

CDR3aa: CASRLIAGGQNIQYF
abundance: -
j_gene: TRBJ2-4
v_gene: TRBV7-2
d_gene: TRBD2

CDR3aa: CASSPELNYGYTF
abundance: -
j_gene: TRBJ1-2
v_gene: TRBV7-3
d_gene: -

CDR3aa: CASSFEGAIDEQFF
abundance: few
j_gene: TRBJ2-1
v_gene: TRBV5-1
d_gene: TRBD1

CDR3aa: CASRRRQGQTLYGYTF
abundance: -
j_gene: TRBJ1-2
v_gene: TRBV27
d_gene: TRBD1

CDR3aa: CASSADWTGKYGYTF
abundance: -
j_gene: TRBJ1-2
v_gene: TRBV18
d_gene: TRBD1

CDR3aa: CASSQAGGPGGELFF
abundance: once
j_gene: TRBJ2-2
v_gene: TRBV4-3
d_gene: TRBD2

CDR3aa: CASSKVRHPQHF
abundance: -
j_gene: TRBJ1-5
v_gene: TRBV21-1
d_gene: -

CDR3aa: CASSRQIGTRDTGELFF
abundance: -
j_gene: TRBJ2-2
v_gene: TRBV7-2
d_gene: TRBD2

CDR3aa: CASSPRDHEQYF
abundance: -
j_gene: TRBJ2-7
v_gene: TRBV5-1
d_gene: -

CDR3aa: CASSYYGTTYEQYF
abundance: -
j_gene: TRBJ2-7
v_gene: TRBV6-5
d_gene: TRBD2

CDR3aa: CASRAGQGNSPLHF
abundance: -
j_gene: TRBJ1-6
v_gene: TRBV6-5
d_gene: TRBD1

CDR3aa: CASSSRHFSTDTQYF
abundance: -
j_gene: TRBJ2-3
v_gene: TRBV7-9
d_gene: -

CDR3aa: CASRLQGAGETQYF
abundance: -
j_gene: TRBJ2-5
v_gene: TRBV19
d_gene: TRBD1

CDR3aa: CAGTGTGASNYGYTF
abundance: -
j_gene: TRBJ1-2
v_gene: TRBV7-9
d_gene: TRBD1

CDR3aa: CASSAERGGGYF
abundance: -
j_gene: TRBJ2-5
v_gene: TRBV7-2
d_gene: TRBD2

CDR3aa: CASSEVWTGLYEQYF
abundance: -
j_gene: TRBJ2-7
v_gene: TRBV2
d_gene: TRBD1

CDR3aa: CASSQVEEVAYGYTF
abundance: -
j_gene: TRBJ1-2
v_gene: TRBV4-1
d_gene: -

CDR3aa: CASSPRGGEQYF
abundance: -
j_gene: TRBJ2-7
v_gene: TRBV7-9
d_gene: -

CDR3aa: CAISAGQGTEAFF
abundance: -
j_gene: TRBJ1-1
v_gene: TRBV10-3
d_gene: TRBD1

CDR3aa: CASSPRDSQETQYF
abundance: -
j_gene: TRBJ2-5
v_gene: TRBV2
d_gene: -

CDR3aa: CASSPRSGADTQYF
abundance: -
j_gene: TRBJ2-3
v_gene: TRBV11-3
d_gene: -

CDR3aa: CASRGGGGLAGALLPTDTQYF
abundance: -
j_gene: TRBJ2-3
v_gene: TRBV27
d_gene: TRBD2

CDR3aa: CASSFGTGSYNEQFF
abundance: -
j_gene: TRBJ2-1
v_gene: TRBV19
d_gene: TRBD1